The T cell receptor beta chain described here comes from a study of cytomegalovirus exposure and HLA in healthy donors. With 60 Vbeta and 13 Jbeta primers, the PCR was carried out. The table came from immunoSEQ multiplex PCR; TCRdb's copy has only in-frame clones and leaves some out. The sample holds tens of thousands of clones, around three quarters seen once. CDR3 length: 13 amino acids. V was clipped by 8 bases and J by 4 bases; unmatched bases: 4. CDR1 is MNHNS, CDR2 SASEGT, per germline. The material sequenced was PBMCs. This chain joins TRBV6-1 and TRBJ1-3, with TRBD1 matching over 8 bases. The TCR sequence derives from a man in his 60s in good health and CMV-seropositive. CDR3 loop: CASSDRGGNTIYF. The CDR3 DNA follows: TGTGCCAGCTCAGACAGGGGAGGAAACACCATATATTTT.